This record concerns one T cell receptor beta chain sequence. Germline CDR1 and CDR2: SGHAT and FQDESV (reference sequence). This CDR3 region has 12 residues. V was cut by 0 bases and J by 7 bases, with 6 bases left in between. Synthetic spike-ins, TCR analog templates, were added into each PCR. Clones were read by immunoSEQ multiplex PCR, and TCRdb kept only the in-frame ones, dropping some. The table has about 41,000 clones, 82% seen once. The sample originates from a study of PD-L1 blockade in urothelial cancer. As for the study in general: The analyses of blood took place 3 weeks (second dose) and 6 weeks after treatment start. Median blood clonality was approximately 0.08, with about 81,000 unique TCRs.

Samples spanned pretreatment and treatment, with 1 to 8 time points per patient. This sequence joins TRBV11-1 and TRBJ1-2; D is ambiguous. This specimen was PBMCs, taken around atezolizumab (anti-PD-L1) treatment. This receptor was taken from a man in his fifties or sixties with urothelial cancer. In DNA form, the CDR3 reads TGTGCCAGCAGCTTAGCCTCCTCTGGCTACACCTTC. Protein product: CASSLASSGYTF.